This T cell receptor (beta chain) was sequenced during a study of identical twins. This CDR3 is 14 amino acids long. With 2 bases removed from V and 2 bases from J, the gap between germline ends came to 9 bases. From germline, CDR1 is SNHLY and CDR2 FYNNEI. One entry per CDR3 protein results from TCRdb running MiXCR on the 5' RACE reads. The data show under 800,000 distinct CDR3 sequences, with 20% to 25% seen just once and about 4.5% held by the top ten. This clonotype was observed a handful of times. These data also featured in a second study, about T cells expressing NK-cell markers.

This TCR came from a woman in her late teens or twenties in good health. Material for sequencing was PBMCs. The rearrangement uses TRBV2 and TRBJ1-2; no reliable D call. CDR3 sequence: CASSEQAPNYGYTF. The CDR3 DNA reads TGTGCCAGCAGTGAACAGGCCCCAAACTATGGCTACACCTTC.